These 17 T cell receptor beta chains were sequenced from one sample in a study of blood T cell repertoires in COVID-19. Sequenced by immunoSEQ multiplex PCR; TCRdb stores in-frame clones only, minus some. Of about 300,000 clones listed, roughly 88% are singletons. Sequencing used peripheral blood. The receptors originated from a young man with active or convalescent COVID-19.

The chain couples TRBV7-6 to TRBJ1-5; no clear D. This CDR3 region has 16 residues. Germline V lookup: CDR1 SGHVS, CDR2 FNYEAQ. With 5 bases removed from V and 1 base from J, the gap between germline ends came to 15 bases. The CDR3 coding sequence is TGTGCCAGCAGCCGATACAGCGGGCAAAGCAATCAGCCCCAGCATTTT. Its protein is CASSRYSGQSNQPQHF.

This chain joins TRBV4-1 and TRBJ2-1; 7 positions match TRBD2. J was trimmed by 2 bases and V by 4 bases; bases with no gene match: 5. The CDR3 is 15 amino acids. Per germline, CDR1 MGHRA and CDR2 YSYEKL. CDR3 in DNA: TGCGCCAGCAGCCTGGGGACTACCACCTACAATGAGCAGTTCTTC. Translation gives CASSLGTTTYNEQFF.

The genes are TRBV6-5 and TRBJ2-5; D is perhaps TRBD1 (6 bases). CDR1 is MNHEY, CDR2 SVGAGI, per germline. The CDR3 is 13 residues long. V lost 2 bases to trimming and J lost 6 bases, with 10 bases between them. Here the CDR3 reads CASSYGDTQTQYF. CDR3 in DNA: TGTGCCAGCAGTTACGGGGACACCCAGACCCAGTACTTC.

This chain uses TRBV24-1 with TRBJ1-2; 7 bases align to TRBD1. V lost 7 bases and J lost 0; bases outside the gene matches: 4. Germline V lookup: CDR1 KGHDR, CDR2 SFDVKD. CDR3 length: 14 residues. The CDR3 protein is CATRTGLANYGYTF. The CDR3 DNA reads as TGTGCCACCAGGACAGGGTTGGCTAACTATGGCTACACCTTC.

V is TRBV6-5 and J is TRBJ2-1; TRBD2 is a possible D gene (7 bases). CDR1 is MNHEY, CDR2 SVGAGI, per germline. The CDR3 consists of 15 residues. V dropped 0 bases and J dropped 6 bases, with 12 bases sitting between them. The CDR3 DNA follows: TGTGCCAGCAGTTACTCGGGGGGGCCGGTCAATGAGCAGTTCTTC. This codes for CASSYSGGPVNEQFF.

The J gene is TRBJ1-5, the V gene TRBV2; possible D gene TRBD1, 6 bases. This CDR3 has 15 residues. The germline V gene encodes CDR1 SNHLY and CDR2 FYNNEI. V was trimmed by 7 bases and J by 0 bases, leaving 13 bases between them. CDR3 in DNA: TGTGCCAGCACCTATGGGACAACTAGCAATCAGCCCCAGCATTTT. Protein sequence: CASTYGTTSNQPQHF.

V usage is TRBV5-5 and J usage is TRBJ1-2, with TRBD1 matching 8 bases. V lost 4 bases and J lost 4; bases outside the gene matches: 9. The CDR3 contains 15 residues. CDR1 SGHKS and CDR2 YYEKEE come from the germline V gene (reference sequence). The CDR3 sequence is CASSPPPTGGYGYTF. CDR3 coding DNA: TGTGCCAGCAGCCCGCCACCTACAGGGGGCTATGGCTACACCTTC.

The genes are TRBV10-3 and TRBJ1-1; weak D call: TRBD1 (5 bases). This CDR3 is built from 13 residues. V lost 9 bases and J lost 6, with 17 bases in between. Germline V gene sequence: CDR1 ENHRY, CDR2 SYGVKD. CDR3 residues: CAIKGRQLSEAFF. The CDR3 nucleotides are TGTGCCATTAAGGGGCGACAGCTCTCTGAAGCTTTCTTT.

The genes are TRBV7-2 and TRBJ2-7; 7 nucleotides line up with TRBD1. The CDR3 length is 16 residues. Germline values: CDR1 SGHTA, CDR2 FQGNSA. Unmatched junction bases numbered 10, after V lost 2 bases and J lost 3 bases. This CDR3 reads CASSLSGTANNYEQYF. The CDR3, as DNA: TGTGCCAGCAGCTTATCCGGGACAGCGAACAACTACGAGCAGTACTTC.

The gene calls are TRBV6-4 and TRBJ2-2, with 11 bases identical to TRBD2. V trimming: 0 bases; J trimming: 4 bases; junction bases outside the gene matches: 1. Germline lookup yields CDR1 MRHNA and CDR2 SNTAGT. CDR3 length: 16 residues. CDR3 sequence (DNA): TGTGCCAGCAGTGACTCTAGCGGGGGGGCCACCGGGGAGCTGTTTTTT. It translates to CASSDSSGGATGELFF.

This sequence joins TRBV4-3 and TRBJ1-1; D unresolved. The CDR3 is 12 residues long. CDR1 and CDR2 (germline): LGHNA, YSLEER. Trimming left V 4 bases short and J 7 bases short, with 10 bases between. This chain's CDR3 is CASSLDGLEAFF. The CDR3 region has the DNA TGCGCCAGCAGCCTGGACGGACTTGAAGCTTTCTTT.

This chain connects TRBV10-3 to TRBJ1-2, with 7 bases aligning to TRBD1. CDR1 and CDR2 from the germline V gene are ENHRY and SYGVKD. With 6 bases clipped from V and 4 bases from J, the junction kept 8 bases outside the gene matches. CDR3 length equals 14 residues. CDR3 DNA: TGTGCCATCAGCACAGGGGAGATCAGCTATGGCTACACCTTC. Protein product: CAISTGEISYGYTF.

This chain connects TRBV6-1 to TRBJ2-7; 7 positions agree with TRBD1. This CDR3 has 15 amino acids. V gave up 6 bases and J gave up 5 bases; unmatched junction bases: 13. In germline, CDR1 is MNHNS, CDR2 SASEGT. The DNA of the CDR3 is TGTGCCAGCAGAGAGGGCCCGGGACAGCTCGACGAGCAGTACTTC. Translating gives CASREGPGQLDEQYF.

This clone occurred once. V is TRBV27 and J is TRBJ1-1; perhaps TRBD1 as D (5 bases). Germline V CDR1 and CDR2: MNHEY, SMNVEV (reference sequence). The CDR3 consists of 15 residues. The ends were cut back, 0 bases at V and 1 base at J, with 9 bases in the middle. The DNA for the CDR3 is TGTGCCAGCAGTTTATCGGAGCAGGGGAACACTGAAGCTTTCTTT. Protein sequence: CASSLSEQGNTEAFF.

J is TRBJ1-6 and V is TRBV15, with D unclear. V lost 5 bases, J lost 6 bases, and 11 bases lay in between. The CDR3 is 14 residues long. Per the germline V gene, CDR1 is LNHNV and CDR2 is YYDKDF (reference sequence). The CDR3 protein is CATSEARINSPLHF. In nucleotides, the CDR3 is TGTGCCACCAGCGAGGCGAGGATTAATTCACCCCTCCACTTT. The full variable domain, with the rest looked up from reference TRBV15 and TRBJ1-6, is DAMVIQNPRYQVTQFGKPVTLSCSQTLNHNVMYWYQQKSSQAPKLLFHYYDKDFNNEADTPDNFQSRRPNTSFCFLDIRSPGLGDTAMYLCATSEARINSPLHFGNGTRLTVT.

The CDR3 protein is CAISRLDRDGTEAFF. CDR3 in DNA: TGTGCCATCAGCCGACTCGACAGGGACGGCACTGAAGCTTTCTTT. The chain links TRBV10-3 to TRBJ1-1, with TRBD1 identical over 7 bases. CDR1 is ENHRY and CDR2 is SYGVKD in the germline V gene. This CDR3 has 15 amino acids. J was trimmed by 4 bases and V by 6 bases; bases with no gene match: 11.

The chain is built from TRBV5-1 and TRBJ1-1, with 7 nucleotides matching TRBD1. The germline gives CDR1 SGHRS, CDR2 YFSETQ. The CDR3 runs 14 residues. V was pared by 4 bases and J by 0 bases, with 3 bases of the junction left unmatched. Here the CDR3 DNA reads TGCGCCAGCAGCCTGGGACAGATGAACACTGAAGCTTTCTTT. Residues: CASSLGQMNTEAFF.